The TCR beta chain described here comes from a study of T cells after yellow fever vaccination. The wider study: Preparing low-cell-number fractions relied on SMART-Seq v4 Ultra Low Input. Study-level findings and limits: By day 5 rather than day 15, the secondary response had peaked, though it was weaker. Reappearance after the booster was seen for most primary-vaccination clones, at 96% CD4 and about 90% CD8.

This clonotype was counted between two and nine times. Its target is not known. Trimming shortened V by 7 bases and J by 2 bases, and 19 bases separated the two germline ends. This CDR3 spans 15 amino acids. Looked up from germline, CDR1 is DFQATT and CDR2 is SNEGSKA (reference sequence). TCRdb called the 5' RACE reads again in MiXCR, with one record for every CDR3 protein. Of roughly 500,000 distinct CDR3 sequences listed, about 19% are singletons. The sequence was obtained from a man aged 25 to 40 who received the YFV17D yellow fever vaccine. The chain carries TRBV20-1 and TRBJ2-3; D gene uncertain. The sequencing here drew on PBMCs, taken 15 days after the yellow fever booster vaccination. The CDR3 protein is CSVKPFAENTDTQYF. CDR3 bases: TGCAGTGTCAAACCCTTTGCGGAGAACACAGATACGCAGTATTTT.